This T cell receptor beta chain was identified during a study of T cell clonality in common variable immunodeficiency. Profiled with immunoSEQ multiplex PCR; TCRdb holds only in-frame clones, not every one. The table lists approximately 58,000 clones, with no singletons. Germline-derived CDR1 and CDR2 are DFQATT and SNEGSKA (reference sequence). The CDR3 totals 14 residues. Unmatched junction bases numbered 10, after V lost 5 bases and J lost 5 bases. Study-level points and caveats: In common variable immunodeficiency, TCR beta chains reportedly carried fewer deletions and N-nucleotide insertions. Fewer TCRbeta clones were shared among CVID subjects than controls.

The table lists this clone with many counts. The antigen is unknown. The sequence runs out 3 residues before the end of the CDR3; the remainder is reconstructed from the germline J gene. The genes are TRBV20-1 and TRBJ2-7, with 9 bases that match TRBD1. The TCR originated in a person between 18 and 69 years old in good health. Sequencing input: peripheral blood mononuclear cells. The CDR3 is CSALEGQGTHEQYF. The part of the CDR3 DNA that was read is TGCAGTGCTCTAGAGGGACAGGGTACCCACGAG.